The 13 T cell receptor beta chains below were found in one sample sequenced in a study of shared clonotypes between healthy human individuals. Naive CD8 cells lacked CD45RO, underwent positive selection for CCR7 and left out terminally differentiated effector memory CD45RA+ cells. The protocol was immunoSEQ multiplex PCR, while the TCRdb copy is restricted to in-frame clones and leaves out a portion. This repertoire shows around 1.9 million clones, roughly 95% found once; its top ten account for 1.5% to 2%. The sequenced material came from naive CD8+ T cells from PBMCs. The receptors originated from a man younger than 35 in good health. Some clones in this sample may be carry-over from other donors' samples.

The chain is built from TRBV13 and TRBJ1-2; D might be TRBD1 (5 bases). Germline V gene data show CDR1 as PRHDT and CDR2 as FYEKMQ (reference sequence). V dropped 2 bases and J dropped 8 bases, with 15 bases sitting between them. The CDR3 loop spans 14 amino acids. The CDR3 spells CASSLWGELDGYTF. For the CDR3, the DNA is TGTGCCAGCAGCTTATGGGGGGAACTTGACGGCTACACCTTC.

This rearrangement joins TRBV9 to TRBJ2-1; a weak D match, TRBD2 (6 bases). CDR1 and CDR2 (germline): SGDLS, YYNGEE. This CDR3 is built from 14 residues. Trimming stripped 6 bases from V and 1 base from J, with 11 bases between. CDR3 loop: CASTSGPSYNEQFF. The DNA of the CDR3 is TGTGCCAGCACAAGCGGGCCATCCTACAATGAGCAGTTCTTC.

This sequence joins TRBV5-1 and TRBJ2-7; D is ambiguous. Trimming removed 1 base from V and 0 bases from J, with 11 bases in between. The CDR3 extends over 15 amino acids. Looked up from germline, CDR1 is SGHRS and CDR2 is YFSETQ. CDR3 DNA: TGCGCCAGCAGCTTGCTAGACACAGCCTCCTACGAGCAGTACTTC. Its translation is CASSLLDTASYEQYF.

The table lists this clone with a count of one. V usage is TRBV29-1 and J usage is TRBJ2-2, with D tentatively TRBD2 (6 bases). The CDR3 totals 12 residues. The germline CDR1 and CDR2 sequences are SQVTM and ANQGSEA. CDR3 protein: CSHRSGAGELFF. The CDR3 DNA follows: TGCAGTCACCGGTCGGGGGCCGGGGAGCTGTTTTTT.

This clone was seen just once. The chain employs TRBV19 and TRBJ2-3; tentatively, D is TRBD2 (6 bases). This CDR3 region has 15 residues. The germline V gene has CDR1 LNHDA and CDR2 SQIVND (reference sequence). The germline V and J ends were trimmed by 3 bases and 0 bases, with 10 bases remaining between them. This chain's CDR3 is CASSMVAASTDTQYF. CDR3 DNA: TGTGCCAGTAGTATGGTAGCGGCTAGCACAGATACGCAGTATTTT.

The chain has TRBV11-2 and TRBJ1-2; D is unclear. This CDR3 is built from 14 residues. Germline CDR1 reads SGHAT; CDR2 reads FQNNGV. Trimming stripped 2 bases from V and 6 bases from J, with 13 bases between. The DNA for the CDR3 is TGTGCCAGCAGCTTATGGGGAGTTGTCGATGGCTACACCTTC. It encodes CASSLWGVVDGYTF.

This rearrangement joins TRBV10-3 to TRBJ2-2, with 11 positions matching TRBD2. Germline V gene data show CDR1 as ENHRY and CDR2 as SYGVKD. After removal of 8 bases from V and 5 bases from J, the junction contained 7 bases not matched to a gene. The CDR3 extends over 15 amino acids. The CDR3 DNA sequence: TGTGCCATCTGGGCCGGGACTAGCGGTACCGGGGAGCTGTTTTTT. It specifies CAIWAGTSGTGELFF.

This clone appeared a single time. This sequence joins TRBV10-3 and TRBJ2-3; D gene ambiguous. The germline V gene encodes CDR1 ENHRY and CDR2 SYGVKD. Trimming took 4 bases from V and 2 from J, leaving 10 bases between them. The CDR3 runs 14 residues. CDR3: CAISGPTTTDTQYF. The CDR3 DNA is TGTGCCATCAGTGGACCAACTACCACAGATACGCAGTATTTT.

The V and J genes are TRBV19 and TRBJ1-1; D is perhaps TRBD1 (5 bases). The CDR3 is made up of 14 amino acids. V dropped 7 bases and J dropped 4 bases, with 16 bases sitting between them. Per the germline V gene, CDR1 is LNHDA and CDR2 is SQIVND (reference sequence). CDR3 DNA: TGTGCCAGTAATTCCGACGGGGGTCGCACTGAAGCTTTCTTT. Translated, it gives CASNSDGGRTEAFF.

This chain joins TRBV9 and TRBJ2-7; unclear D gene. The CDR3 length is 15 residues. Deletions cut 0 bases from V and 2 bases from J, with 12 bases between. From germline, CDR1 is SGDLS and CDR2 YYNGEE. The DNA of the CDR3 is TGTGCCAGCAGCGTAGATTGGGGTCCTGCCTACGAGCAGTACTTC. Protein sequence: CASSVDWGPAYEQYF.

This clone was seen once. The chain carries TRBV6-6 and TRBJ2-7, with unresolved D. The V gene's germline CDR1 is MNHNY and CDR2 SVGAGI (reference sequence). The CDR3 runs to 14 residues. With 0 bases removed from V and 3 bases from J, the gap between germline ends came to 9 bases. CDR3 sequence (DNA): TGTGCCAGCAGTTACTCCGGCCAACACTACGAGCAGTACTTC. This gives the protein CASSYSGQHYEQYF.

The chain is built from TRBV7-9 and TRBJ1-1; no firm D call. This CDR3 comprises 17 residues. Per the germline V gene, CDR1 is SEHNR and CDR2 is FQNEAQ (reference sequence). The germline V and J ends were trimmed by 4 bases and 0 bases, with 18 bases remaining between them. The CDR3 DNA reads TGTGCCAGCAGCTCGAGGCCCCCGTCGGAAATGAACACTGAAGCTTTCTTT. The encoded protein is CASSSRPPSEMNTEAFF.

The chain has TRBV9 and TRBJ1-3; 9 bases are a match to TRBD1. With 4 bases clipped from V and 0 bases from J, the junction kept 8 bases outside the gene matches. The CDR3 covers 17 residues. CDR1 is SGDLS, CDR2 YYNGEE, per germline. CDR3 amino acids: CASSKPRTGDSGNTIYF. In nucleotides, the CDR3 is TGTGCCAGCAGCAAACCACGGACAGGGGACTCTGGAAACACCATATATTTT. The whole variable domain, remainder taken from reference TRBV9 and TRBJ1-3, is DSGVTQTPKHLITATGQRVTLRCSPRSGDLSVYWYQQSLDQGLQFLIQYYNGEERAKGNILERFSAQQFPDLHSELNLSSLELGDSALYFCASSKPRTGDSGNTIYFGEGSWLTVV.